Listed here are 2 T cell receptor beta chains from one sample, sequenced in a study of blood T cell repertoires in COVID-19. Clones were read by immunoSEQ multiplex PCR, and TCRdb kept only the in-frame ones, dropping some. The sample has roughly 200,000 clones, roughly 82% seen once. Sample: PBMCs or T cells enriched from blood (not recorded which). The receptor source for this set is a woman in her sixties with acute COVID-19.

This clone was detected once. The chain combines TRBV4-2 with TRBJ2-1; 7 bases match TRBD1. CDR1 is LGHNA and CDR2 is YNFKEQ in the germline V gene. The CDR3 runs 15 residues. V lost 2 bases, J lost 4 bases, and 5 bases stayed unmatched. CDR3 nucleotide sequence: TGTGCCAGCAGCCAAACAAGGGGGCAATACAATGAGCAGTTCTTC. Translation gives CASSQTRGQYNEQFF.

The chain uses TRBV11-2 and TRBJ1-1, with 7 bases that match TRBD1. The CDR3 length is 19 residues. The V gene end was trimmed by 0 bases and the J gene end by 2 bases; junction bases not matched to a gene: 15. The germline gives CDR1 SGHAT, CDR2 FQNNGV. CDR3 sequence reads: CASSLDWPGGPFDNTEAFF. In DNA form, the CDR3 reads TGTGCCAGCAGCTTAGATTGGCCAGGGGGTCCCTTTGATAACACTGAAGCTTTCTTT.